The 27 T cell receptor beta chains in this list originate from one sample, sequenced in a study of regulatory T cells in long-lasting Graves disease. Stated time point: persistent/refractory GD, antithyroid drugs over 5 years with positive TRAb. PBMC RNA served as the TCR library source. In building TCR beta libraries, iRepertoire HTBI primers were used together with Arm-PCR of CDR3 regions. TCRdb reprocessed the multiplex PCR reads with MiXCR, giving one entry per CDR3 protein. The data hold around 500,000 distinct CDR3 sequences, with less than 25% observed a single time. The sample here was peripheral blood mononuclear cells (PBMCs), taken when the disease was refractory, from a patient treated with antithyroid drugs. These receptors were obtained from a female donor with Graves disease.

This clonotype was counted at least ten times. This rearrangement joins TRBV12-3 or TRBV12-4 to TRBJ1-2; D gene ambiguous. The CDR3 has 15 amino acids. Trimming left V 5 bases short and J 2 bases short, with 15 bases between. The CDR3 here is CASSGRAGSNYGYTF. Here the CDR3 DNA reads TGTGCCAGCAGTGGTCGGGCAGGCTCCAACTATGGCTACACCTTC.

Written as DNA, the CDR3 is TGTGCTACCGGACAAATCGGTGGGGCCAACGTCCTGACTTTC. Translation: CATGQIGGANVLTF. The chain combines TRBV6-1 with TRBJ2-6; D may be TRBD1 (5 bases). The germline CDR1 and CDR2 sequences are MNHNS and SASEGT. The CDR3 spans 14 residues.

This rearrangement joins TRBV6-1 to TRBJ1-1, with 12 nucleotides matching TRBD1. With V trimmed by 6 bases and J by 1 base, 6 bases remained unmatched. The V gene's germline CDR1 is MNHNS and CDR2 SASEGT. CDR3 length: 16 residues. The CDR3 region has the DNA TGTGCCAGCAGACCCTGGGACAGGGGGCCGAACACTGAAGCTTTCTTT. This sequence encodes CASRPWDRGPNTEAFF.

This chain connects TRBV20-1 to TRBJ1-1; 7 bases fit TRBD1. The CDR3 spans 13 residues. Germline CDR1 and CDR2: DFQATT and SNEGSKA (reference sequence). The CDR3 region has the DNA TGCAGGGCCGAGGGGGCCAGATATGGTGAAGCTTTCTTT. Residues: CRAEGARYGEAFF.

This clonotype was observed a few times. This chain uses TRBV13 with TRBJ2-7; TRBD2 matches 7 bases. Germline CDR1 reads PRHDT; CDR2 reads FYEKMQ (reference sequence). J lost 0 bases, V lost 5 bases, and 7 bases had no gene match. There are 15 residues in the CDR3. DNA of the CDR3: TGTGCCAGCAGCCAAACTAGCGCGAGCTCCTACGAGCAGTACTTC. It is translated as CASSQTSASSYEQYF.

This clonotype was detected many times. The rearrangement uses TRBV28 and TRBJ2-2; 10 bases agree with TRBD1. Per germline, CDR1 MDHEN and CDR2 SYDVKM. Trimming cost V 5 bases and J 7 bases; bases outside gene matches: 4. The CDR3 sequence is 14 residues long. DNA of the CDR3: TGTGCCAGCAGTGGGGGACAGGGGATCGGGGAGCTGTTTTTT. It specifies CASSGGQGIGELFF.

Ten or more counts support this clonotype. V is TRBV28 and J is TRBJ2-7; 9 bases fit TRBD2. The length of the CDR3 is 15 residues. V lost 3 bases to trimming and J lost 0 bases; unmatched junction nucleotides: 3. Per the germline V gene, CDR1 is MDHEN and CDR2 is SYDVKM. For the CDR3, the DNA is TGTGCCAGCAGTTTCGGGCGGGAGGGCTCCTACGAGCAGTACTTC. This codes for CASSFGREGSYEQYF.

There are a few counts of this clonotype. The gene calls are TRBV7-8 and TRBJ2-7; D perhaps matches TRBD2 (7 bases). This CDR3 has 17 residues. CDR1 is SGHVS, CDR2 FQNEAQ, per germline. V gave up 6 bases and J gave up 4 bases, with 25 bases separating them. The CDR3 nucleotides are TGTGCCAGCAGGGGGGGGGGCCTGGCGGCGGGATCTTACGAGCAGTACTTC. It codes for CASRGGGLAAGSYEQYF. Combining the CDR3 with reference TRBV7-8 and TRBJ2-7 gives the whole variable domain GAGVSQSPRYKVAKRGQDVALRCDPISGHVSLFWYQQALGQGPEFLTYFQNEAQLDKSGLPSDRFFAERPEGSVSTLKIQRTQQEDSAVYLCASRGGGLAAGSYEQYFGPGTRLTVT.

In its sample, this clonotype was seen many times. This chain connects TRBV11-1 to TRBJ2-7, with 10 bases aligning to TRBD1. CDR1 SGHAT and CDR2 FQDESV come from the germline V gene (reference sequence). The V and J ends lost 5 bases and 0 bases, in that order; junction bases with no gene match: 10. The CDR3 has 17 amino acids. The CDR3 protein is CASSLTGGAGSSYEQYF. CDR3 bases: TGTGCCAGCAGCCTGACAGGGGGCGCCGGTTCCTCCTACGAGCAGTACTTC. The whole variable domain, remainder taken from reference TRBV11-1 and TRBJ2-7, is EAEVAQSPRYKITEKSQAVAFWCDPISGHATLYWYRQILGQGPELLVQFQDESVVDDSQLPKDRFSAERLKGVDSTLKIQPAELGDSAMYLCASSLTGGAGSSYEQYFGPGTRLTVT.

The chain joins TRBV5-8 to TRBJ2-7, with 12 bases matching TRBD2. After removal of 0 bases from V and 0 bases from J, the junction contained 7 bases not matched to a gene. Germline CDR1 is SGHTS and CDR2 is YDEGEE. This CDR3 has 18 amino acids. CDR3 bases: TGTGCCAGCAGCTTGGAACTAGCGGGAGGAGGGTACTCCTACGAGCAGTACTTC. This encodes CASSLELAGGGYSYEQYF.

Regarding this clonotype: This may come from a read error, since a much larger clone is one base off. The rearrangement uses TRBV2 and TRBJ2-5, with 7 bases lining up with TRBD1. The junction had 10 bases not matched to a gene; V was cut back by 3 bases and J by 9 bases. CDR3 length: 14 residues. Germline lookup yields CDR1 SNHLY and CDR2 FYNNEI. CDR3 DNA: TGTGCCAGCAGTGACGCAGGGGGAATTGAGGCCCAGTACTTC. Translation: CASSDAGGIEAQYF.

This chain connects TRBV5-1 to TRBJ1-5; maybe TRBD1 (6 bases). This CDR3 has 14 residues. Trimming pared 4 bases from V and 3 bases from J, leaving 11 bases between. Germline V gene sequence: CDR1 SGHRS, CDR2 YFSETQ. The CDR3 protein is CASSPGHPNQPQHF. The CDR3, as DNA: TGCGCCAGCAGCCCGGGACATCCCAATCAGCCCCAGCATTTT.

The sample holds a few counts of this clonotype. This sequence joins TRBV20-1 and TRBJ1-1, with D hard to call. The CDR3 has 13 residues. In germline, CDR1 is DFQATT, CDR2 SNEGSKA (reference sequence). V gave up 4 bases and J gave up 1 base, with 10 bases separating them. As DNA, the CDR3 is TGCAGTGCTACTCCCCCGGCGAACACTGAAGCTTTCTTT. It codes for CSATPPANTEAFF.

This clonotype was picked up a small number of times. The chain links TRBV6-2 or TRBV6-3 to TRBJ2-2, with D perhaps matching TRBD2 (6 bases). Germline assignment: CDR1 MNHEY and CDR2 SVGEGT. The CDR3 extends over 14 amino acids. With 5 bases removed from V and 4 bases from J, the gap between germline ends came to 11 bases. This CDR3 is CASSEWGGTGELFF. CDR3 nucleotides: TGTGCCAGCAGTGAATGGGGAGGCACCGGGGAGCTGTTTTTT.

This clonotype has a count of ten or more. The genes are TRBV28 and TRBJ1-2; 8 bases are shared with TRBD1. The CDR3 consists of 15 residues. The germline V gene has CDR1 MDHEN and CDR2 SYDVKM. With 5 bases clipped from V and 4 bases from J, the junction kept 9 bases outside the gene matches. The CDR3 nucleotides read TGTGCCAGCAGTACCTTGACAGGGGATGCCTATGGCTACACCTTC. It specifies CASSTLTGDAYGYTF.

This clonotype was found many times. The CDR3 loop is CASSRDRGRIQDTGELFF. The CDR3 DNA sequence: TGTGCCAGCAGCCGGGACAGGGGTAGGATACAGGACACCGGGGAGCTGTTTTTT. J is TRBJ2-2 and V is TRBV11-2; 10 nucleotides line up with TRBD1. V was clipped by 5 bases and J by 3 bases; unmatched bases: 12. This CDR3 has 18 residues. The germline V gene encodes CDR1 SGHAT and CDR2 FQNNGV.

This clonotype was detected a few times. V gene TRBV7-9 combines with J gene TRBJ1-5; D is ambiguous. The germline CDR1 and CDR2 sequences are SEHNR and FQNEAQ (reference sequence). Trimming pared 4 bases from V and 5 bases from J, leaving 30 bases between. The CDR3 is 20 amino acids. The CDR3 loop is CASSSLTGAGSFLSYQPQHF. CDR3 sequence (DNA): TGTGCCAGCAGCTCGTTAACGGGAGCAGGCTCCTTCTTAAGCTATCAGCCCCAGCATTTT. Using reference TRBV7-9 and TRBJ1-5 for the parts outside the CDR3, the full variable domain is DTGVSQNPRHKITKRGQNVTFRCDPISEHNRLYWYRQTLGQGPEFLTYFQNEAQLEKSRLLSDRFSAERPKGSFSTLEIQRTEQGDSAMYLCASSSLTGAGSFLSYQPQHFGDGTRLSIL.

The table lists this clonotype with many counts. V gene TRBV7-8 combines with J gene TRBJ2-2, with D unclear. V was cut by 0 bases and J by 0 bases, with 14 bases left in between. This CDR3 region has 18 residues. CDR1 and CDR2 (germline): SGHVS, FQNEAQ. Here the CDR3 reads CASSLARFKTPNTGELFF. DNA of the CDR3: TGTGCCAGCAGCTTAGCGCGTTTCAAAACCCCGAACACCGGGGAGCTGTTTTTT.

The chain combines TRBV6-1 with TRBJ2-5; no clear D gene. Germline CDR1 is MNHNS and CDR2 is SASEGT. This CDR3 is 13 amino acids long. V lost 0 bases and J 5 bases, leaving 7 bases between the germline ends. DNA of the CDR3: TGTGCCAGCAGTGAAGCGCGGAAGGAGACCCAGTACTTC. Translating gives CASSEARKETQYF.

This clonotype came up many times. The J gene is TRBJ2-7, the V gene TRBV27, with a possible D match to TRBD2 (6 bases). Germline V gives CDR1 MNHEY, CDR2 SMNVEV (reference sequence). The CDR3 consists of 14 residues. The germline V and J ends were trimmed by 7 bases and 1 base, with 14 bases remaining between them. The CDR3 reads CASTADGGSYEQYF. CDR3 nucleotides: TGTGCCAGCACCGCTGACGGAGGGTCCTACGAGCAGTACTTC.

This clonotype was seen many times. CDR3 protein: CSARGAGGPLHF. As DNA, the CDR3 is TGCAGTGCTAGAGGTGCAGGAGGACCCCTCCACTTT. V gene TRBV20-1 combines with J gene TRBJ1-6; D not resolved. In germline, CDR1 is DFQATT, CDR2 SNEGSKA (reference sequence). With 1 base removed from V and 12 bases from J, the gap between germline ends came to 10 bases. The CDR3 is made up of 12 amino acids.

The sample holds many counts of this clonotype. The J gene is TRBJ1-4, the V gene TRBV28, with TRBD1 identical over 7 bases. J gave up 2 bases and V 7 bases, and 4 bases lay outside the gene matches. Germline V gene sequence: CDR1 MDHEN, CDR2 SYDVKM. This CDR3 has 14 residues. The CDR3 loop reads CASTPQGTNEKLFF. CDR3 coding DNA: TGTGCCAGCACCCCACAGGGGACTAATGAAAAACTGTTTTTT.

The rearrangement links TRBV28 to TRBJ2-3, with 10 bases aligning to TRBD1. The CDR3 has 15 amino acids. With V trimmed by 3 bases and J by 4 bases, 4 bases remained unmatched. CDR1 is MDHEN, CDR2 SYDVKM, per germline. The CDR3 region has the DNA TGTGCCAGCAGTTTCGTCGGACAGGGGGCAGATACGCAGTATTTT. Protein sequence: CASSFVGQGADTQYF.

This clonotype has a count of ten or more. The V call is TRBV6-2 or TRBV6-3, the J call TRBJ1-1, with D uncertain. Germline V gene sequence: CDR1 MNHEY, CDR2 SVGEGT. The germline V and J ends were trimmed by 6 bases and 0 bases, with 14 bases remaining between them. The CDR3 consists of 15 residues. The CDR3 DNA reads as TGTGCCAGCAGCTACCTGGGCTACGTGAACACTGAAGCTTTCTTT. It codes for CASSYLGYVNTEAFF.

The V and J genes are TRBV7-2 and TRBJ1-5; 8 nucleotides line up with TRBD1. The CDR3 totals 13 residues. V lost 3 bases and J lost 9; bases outside the gene matches: 4. Germline CDR1 and CDR2: SGHTA and FQGNSA. CDR3 nucleotide sequence: TGTGCCAGCAGCTTGGACAGGGTTACGCCCCAGCATTTT. This gives the protein CASSLDRVTPQHF. The full variable domain, with the rest looked up from reference TRBV7-2 and TRBJ1-5, is GAGVSQSPSNKVTEKGKDVELRCDPISGHTALYWYRQSLGQGLEFLIYFQGNSAPDKSGLPSDRFSAERTGGSVSTLTIQRTQQEDSAVYLCASSLDRVTPQHFGDGTRLSIL.

In this sample, this clonotype turned up a few times. The CDR3 region is CASSAPGTGYDEQYF. The CDR3 DNA sequence: TGTGCCAGCAGTGCCCCCGGGACAGGGTATGACGAGCAGTACTTC. This chain links TRBV28 with TRBJ2-7; 9 bases map to TRBD1. This CDR3 has 15 amino acids. After removal of 5 bases from V and 5 bases from J, the junction contained 10 bases not matched to a gene. Germline lookup yields CDR1 MDHEN and CDR2 SYDVKM.

This clonotype was found a few times. J is TRBJ2-1 and V is TRBV6-1; D is tentatively TRBD1 or TRBD2 (5 bases each). Germline V gene data show CDR1 as MNHNS and CDR2 as SASEGT. The CDR3 contains 13 residues. Trimming stripped 7 bases from V and 8 bases from J, with 15 bases between. CDR3: CASTGTRGDEQFF. In DNA form, the CDR3 reads TGTGCCAGCACTGGGACCCGGGGCGATGAGCAGTTCTTC.